The clone carrying this T cell receptor (beta chain) was seen a few times. Its antigen is still unknown. The sample is drawn from a study of T cells after yellow fever vaccination. Study summary: Fractions of low cell number were prepared using SMART-Seq v4 Ultra Low Input.

V dropped 0 bases and J dropped 14 bases, with 17 bases sitting between them. Germline-derived CDR1 and CDR2 are LGHNA and YSLEER. This CDR3 spans 15 amino acids. Each CDR3 protein is one row after TCRdb ran MiXCR on the 5' RACE reads. Of around 260,000 distinct CDR3 sequences in the sample, 5.2% are singletons; the top ten hold under 3.5%. Study results and limitations: Any FACS-sorted repertoire could hold abundant clonotypes that contaminate it from the bulk population. Once the booster was given, most primary-vaccination clones reappeared, at around 95% for CD4 and roughly 91% for CD8.

This chain joins TRBV4-3 and TRBJ1-6; D is undetermined. This specimen consisted of CD4+ T cells sorted from PBMCs, obtained on the day of the yellow fever booster vaccination. The sequence was obtained from a man aged 18 to 35 who received the YFV17D yellow fever vaccine. Here the CDR3 reads CASSQERTGVRTLHF. The CDR3 coding sequence is TGCGCCAGCAGCCAAGAGAGGACCGGAGTGAGGACCCTCCACTTT.